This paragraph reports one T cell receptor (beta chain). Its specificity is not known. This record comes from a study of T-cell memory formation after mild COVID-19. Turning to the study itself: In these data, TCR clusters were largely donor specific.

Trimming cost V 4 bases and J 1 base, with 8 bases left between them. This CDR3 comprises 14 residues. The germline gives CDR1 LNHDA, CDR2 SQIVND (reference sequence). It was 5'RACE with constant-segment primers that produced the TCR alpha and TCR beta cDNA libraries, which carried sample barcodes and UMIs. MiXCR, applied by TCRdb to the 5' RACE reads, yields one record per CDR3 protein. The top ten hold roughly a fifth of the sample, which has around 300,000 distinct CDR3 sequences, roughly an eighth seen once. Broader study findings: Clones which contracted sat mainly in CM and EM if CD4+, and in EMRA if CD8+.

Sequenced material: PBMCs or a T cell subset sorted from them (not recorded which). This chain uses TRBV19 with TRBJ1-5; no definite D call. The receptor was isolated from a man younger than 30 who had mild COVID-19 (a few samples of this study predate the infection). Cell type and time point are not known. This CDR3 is CASSKAGSNQPQHF. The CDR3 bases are TGTGCCAGTAGTAAAGCTGGCAGCAATCAGCCCCAGCATTTT.